What follows are 19 T cell receptor beta chains derived from one specimen sequenced in a study of regulatory T cells in long-lasting Graves disease. Sequencing libraries for TCR beta were prepared with iRepertoire HTBI primers and Arm-PCR of CDR3 regions. TCRdb recomputed calls from the multiplex PCR reads with MiXCR, one row per CDR3 protein. The repertoire holds roughly 420,000 distinct CDR3 sequences, 15% to 18% seen once, with 20% to 25% in the top ten. Time point given: newly diagnosed GD, antithyroid drugs for less than 3 months. The TCR library was made from RNA that had been extracted from PBMCs in TRIzol. The input for sequencing was peripheral blood mononuclear cells (PBMCs), taken at new diagnosis, from a patient treated with antithyroid drugs. The receptor source for this set is a female donor with Graves disease.

V usage is TRBV10-3 and J usage is TRBJ2-7, with 10 bases identical to TRBD2. The CDR3 covers 14 residues. Looked up from germline, CDR1 is ENHRY and CDR2 is SYGVKD. J gave up 0 bases and V 6 bases, and 2 bases lay outside the gene matches. CDR3 residues: CAIRSSGSSYEQYF. The CDR3 DNA reads TGTGCCATCAGATCTAGCGGGAGCTCCTACGAGCAGTACTTC.

This clonotype was counted at least ten times. The chain joins TRBV7-2 to TRBJ2-2, with D possibly TRBD2 on 6 matching bases. Germline V gives CDR1 SGHTA, CDR2 FQGNSA. CDR3 length equals 16 residues. Deletions cut 5 bases from V and 1 base from J, with 14 bases between. The CDR3 reads CASSPWGVGNTGELFF. The CDR3 nucleotides are TGTGCCAGCAGCCCCTGGGGGGTGGGGAACACCGGGGAGCTGTTTTTT.

This clonotype was seen ten or more times. The rearrangement links TRBV6-2 or TRBV6-3 to TRBJ1-1; tentative D call: TRBD1 (6 bases). This CDR3 contains 14 residues. Germline CDR1 reads MNHEY; CDR2 reads SVGEGT. V shed 2 bases and J shed 4 bases, with 11 bases lying between them. CDR3 residues: CASSYLRGATEAFF. As DNA, the CDR3 is TGTGCCAGCAGTTACCTCCGGGGGGCCACTGAAGCTTTCTTT.

This clonotype appeared many times. The J gene is TRBJ2-7, the V gene TRBV2; D possibly corresponds to TRBD1 (7 bases). Deletions cut 8 bases from V and 4 bases from J, with 21 bases between. Germline CDR1 is SNHLY and CDR2 is FYNNEI. The CDR3 length is 15 residues. CDR3 in DNA: TGTGCCAGCGGGGAGAATCGAGCAGGGGGGTACGAGCAGTACTTC. Its protein is CASGENRAGGYEQYF.

This clonotype was counted ten times or more. The CDR3, as DNA: TGCGCCAGCTCTAGGACTAGCGGGAACACAGATACGCAGTATTTT. Its protein is CASSRTSGNTDTQYF. The V call is TRBV10-1, the J call TRBJ2-3; 12 bases agree with TRBD2. Trimming at V came to 8 bases and at J to 2 bases, leaving 5 bases not matched to a gene. The CDR3 loop spans 15 amino acids. Germline loops: CDR1 WNHNN, CDR2 SYGVQD (reference sequence).

The chain uses TRBV12-5 and TRBJ2-3; tentatively, D is TRBD2 (5 bases). Germline values: CDR1 LGHNT, CDR2 FRNRAP. The CDR3 consists of 14 residues. V was cut by 1 base and J by 9 bases, with 14 bases left in between. CDR3 nucleotides: TGTGCTAGTGGTTTGGGGGAGAGGGCCCCCACGCAGTATTTT. This gives the protein CASGLGERAPTQYF. Together with reference TRBV12-5 and TRBJ2-3, the CDR3 gives the full variable domain: DARVTQTPRHKVTEMGQEVTMRCQPILGHNTVFWYRQTMMQGLELLAYFRNRAPLDDSGMPKDRFSAEMPDATLATLKIQPSEPRDSAVYFCASGLGERAPTQYFGPGTRLTVL.

This clonotype was detected many times. This chain links TRBV12-3 or TRBV12-4 with TRBJ1-1; D uncertain. CDR3 length equals 15 residues. Trimming removed 6 bases at V and 1 base at J, with 15 bases between. CDR3 loop: CASSTGLEQNTEAFF. CDR3 bases: TGTGCCAGCAGCACGGGCCTCGAACAGAACACTGAAGCTTTCTTT.

There are many counts of this clonotype. The genes are TRBV20-1 and TRBJ2-7, with D perhaps assigned TRBD1 or TRBD2 (5 bases each). V dropped 2 bases and J dropped 2 bases, with 13 bases sitting between them. The germline gives CDR1 DFQATT, CDR2 SNEGSKA (reference sequence). This CDR3 region has 14 residues. This CDR3 is CSARTRGRAYEQYF. The CDR3 nucleotides read TGCAGTGCTAGAACGAGGGGCAGGGCCTACGAGCAGTACTTC.

Comments on this clonotype: This may be a read error: a much more frequent sequence differs by one nucleotide. The final CDR3 position lacks the conserved phenylalanine or tryptophan, pointing to a likely read error. The chain uses TRBV15 and TRBJ2-7; TRBD2 is a possible D gene (6 bases). Germline V CDR1 and CDR2: LNHNV, YYDKDF (reference sequence). V lost 4 bases, J lost 1 base, and 14 bases lay in between. This CDR3 comprises 15 residues. This CDR3 reads CATSIRLGGSYEQYL. Here the CDR3 DNA reads TGTGCCACCAGCATACGCCTCGGGGGTTCCTACGAGCAGTACCTC.

This clonotype has only a few counts. This could be a read error, since a much larger clone is one nucleotide away. V usage is TRBV2 and J usage is TRBJ2-3; D possibly corresponds to TRBD2 (7 bases). The V end lost 3 bases, the J end lost 2 bases, and 12 bases lay between the germline ends. Germline CDR1 SNHLY, CDR2 FYNNEI. There are 15 residues in the CDR3. For the CDR3, the DNA is TGTGCCAGCAGTGAGGAGGGGGGGCTCACAGATACGCAGTATTTT. It translates to CASSEEGGLTDTQYF. Together with reference TRBV2 and TRBJ2-3, the CDR3 gives the full variable domain: EPEVTQTPSHQVTQMGQEVILRCVPISNHLYFYWYRQILGQKVEFLVSFYNNEISEKSEIFDDQFSVERPDGSNFTLKIRSTKLEDSAMYFCASSEEGGLTDTQYFGPGTRLTVL.

This clonotype was seen a few times. This probably arose from a read error, given a far larger clone one base away. The rearrangement links TRBV7-2 to TRBJ2-4, with D perhaps matching TRBD2 (6 bases). This CDR3 is built from 14 residues. Trimming cost V 5 bases and J 9 bases, with 17 bases left between them. CDR1 SGHTA and CDR2 FQGNSA come from the germline V gene. CDR3 DNA sequence: TGTGCCAGCAGCCTCGGACAACGGGGGAGCATTCAGTACTTC. This codes for CASSLGQRGSIQYF.

This clonotype was picked up many times. The junction and the germline gene differ at one end; a read error may be behind it. The genes are TRBV2 and TRBJ1-5; maybe TRBD1 (5 bases). Germline-derived CDR1 and CDR2 are SNHLY and FYNNEI. There are 19 residues in the CDR3. The CDR3 nucleotides read TGTGTCAGCACTCGCCACGTGGGGAGGGACCGGTATAGCAATCAGCCCCAGCATTTT. Translation: CVSTRHVGRDRYSNQPQHF. Based on the CDR3 plus reference TRBV2 and TRBJ1-5, the full variable domain is EPEVTQTPSHQVTQMGQEVILRCVPISNHLYFYWYRQILGQKVEFLVSFYNNEISEKSEIFDDQFSVERPDGSNFTLKIRSTKLEDSAMYFCVSTRHVGRDRYSNQPQHFGDGTRLSIL.

This clonotype was seen repeatedly, ten times or more. The chain carries TRBV12-5 and TRBJ1-3; D not resolved. Trimming took 6 bases from V and 4 from J, leaving 13 bases between them. Germline loops: CDR1 LGHNT, CDR2 FRNRAP. There are 14 residues in the CDR3. The CDR3 spells CASGLPSGGNTIYF. CDR3 nucleotide sequence: TGTGCTAGTGGCTTACCCTCCGGGGGAAACACCATATATTTT.

This chain uses TRBV19 with TRBJ1-4; tentative D call: TRBD1 (6 bases). CDR1 is LNHDA, CDR2 SQIVND, per germline (reference sequence). The CDR3 sequence is 15 residues long. Deletions cut 6 bases from V and 3 bases from J, with 14 bases between. The CDR3 sequence: CASSTFRQANEKLFF. The CDR3 DNA reads as TGTGCCAGTAGCACCTTTCGACAGGCTAATGAAAAACTGTTTTTT.

This chain links TRBV12-5 with TRBJ2-5; 12 bases fit TRBD1. The length of the CDR3 is 16 residues. J was trimmed by 4 bases and V by 0 bases; bases with no gene match: 3. CDR1 is LGHNT and CDR2 is FRNRAP in the germline V gene. The CDR3 nucleotides read TGTGCTAGTGGTTTGGTCGGGACAGGGGGCATAGAGACCCAGTACTTC. Translated, it gives CASGLVGTGGIETQYF.

The sample holds a few counts of this clonotype. This sequence joins TRBV7-2 and TRBJ2-7; tentatively, D is TRBD2 (5 bases). The length of the CDR3 is 14 residues. CDR1 is SGHTA, CDR2 FQGNSA, per germline. Deletions cut 6 bases from V and 6 bases from J, with 18 bases between. The CDR3 DNA is TGTGCCAGCAGGACGACCTCTAGCACCAGCGAGCAGTACTTC. Protein product: CASRTTSSTSEQYF.

The chain employs TRBV20-1 and TRBJ1-3, with D uncertain. The V gene lost 2 bases and the J gene lost 0 bases, with 5 bases spanning the gap. The CDR3 is made up of 13 amino acids. CDR1 DFQATT and CDR2 SNEGSKA come from the germline V gene (reference sequence). CDR3 in amino acids: CSARPRSGNTIYF. CDR3 DNA: TGCAGTGCTAGACCCCGCTCTGGAAACACCATATATTTT.

This clonotype was seen repeatedly, ten times or more. The chain has TRBV11-2 and TRBJ1-1; 10 nucleotides match TRBD1. The CDR3 runs 17 residues. V was pared by 3 bases and J by 2 bases, with 9 bases of the junction left unmatched. CDR1 SGHAT and CDR2 FQNNGV come from the germline V gene. CDR3 protein: CASSLAGTGAVNTEAFF. CDR3 nucleotide sequence: TGTGCCAGCAGCTTGGCGGGGACAGGGGCCGTCAACACTGAAGCTTTCTTT.

This clonotype was detected ten times or more. This chain connects TRBV12-3 or TRBV12-4 to TRBJ2-2; no firm D call. V was cut by 6 bases and J by 6 bases, with 11 bases left in between. The CDR3 is 13 residues long. The CDR3 nucleotides are TGTGCCAGCAGCCCACCTTATCCCGGGGAGCTGTTTTTT. Its protein product is CASSPPYPGELFF.